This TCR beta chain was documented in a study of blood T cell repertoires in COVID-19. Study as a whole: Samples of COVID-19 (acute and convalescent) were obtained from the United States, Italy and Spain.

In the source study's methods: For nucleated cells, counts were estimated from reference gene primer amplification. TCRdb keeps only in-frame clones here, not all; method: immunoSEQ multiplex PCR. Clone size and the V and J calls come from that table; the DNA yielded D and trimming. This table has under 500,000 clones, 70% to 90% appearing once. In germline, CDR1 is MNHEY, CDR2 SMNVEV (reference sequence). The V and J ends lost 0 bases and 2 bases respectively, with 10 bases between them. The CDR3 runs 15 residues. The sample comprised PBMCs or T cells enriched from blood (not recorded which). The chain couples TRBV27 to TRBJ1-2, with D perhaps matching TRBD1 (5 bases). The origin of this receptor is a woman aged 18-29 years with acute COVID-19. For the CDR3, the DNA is TGTGCCAGCAGTTTATCGGCGGGGGGAAACTATGGCTACACCTTC. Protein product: CASSLSAGGNYGYTF.